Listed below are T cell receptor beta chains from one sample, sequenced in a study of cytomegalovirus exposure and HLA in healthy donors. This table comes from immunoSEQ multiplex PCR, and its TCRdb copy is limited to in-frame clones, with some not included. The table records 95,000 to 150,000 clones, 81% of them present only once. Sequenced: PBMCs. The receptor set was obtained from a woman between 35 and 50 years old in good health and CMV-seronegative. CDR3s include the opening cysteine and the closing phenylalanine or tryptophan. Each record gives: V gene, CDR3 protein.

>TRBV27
CASSSAGTAIEAFF
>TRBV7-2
CASSLDWRQGAPAFF
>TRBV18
CASSLTGVGRYSYEQYF
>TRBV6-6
CASSYSSAGRETEAFF
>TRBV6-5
CASSFYPTGTYEQYF
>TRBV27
CASSLFEGGVNKYF
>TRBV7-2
CASSYPSGSGELFF
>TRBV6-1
CASSTRTGTPYEQYF
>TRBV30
CAWSTQLNRGRNTEAFF
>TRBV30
CAWMGQRDYGYTF
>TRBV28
CASNVPGQGTYEQYF
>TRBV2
CASSVIPGQGPISNQPQHF
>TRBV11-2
CASSSTRLADHTDTQYF
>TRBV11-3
CASSSGINTEAFF
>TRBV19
CASSTRDRTRSNQPQHF
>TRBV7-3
CASSWDGSSYEQYF
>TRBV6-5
CASSYSGTGHEQYF
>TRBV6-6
CASRNPGETEAFF
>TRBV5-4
CASSLEPTGAYNSPLHF
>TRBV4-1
CASSQDPRRPGHTEAFF
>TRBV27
CASSFLFGGLMNTEAFF
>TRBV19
CASRDREMYNEQFF
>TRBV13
CASSFGANTEAFF
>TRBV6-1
CASSAWDSAKETQYF
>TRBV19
CASKKPAGGHGANVLTF
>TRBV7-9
CTSSLVTGGGHEQYF
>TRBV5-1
CASSLDRPGNTEAFF
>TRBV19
CASSIARAGTNEQFF
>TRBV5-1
CASRQDPNQPQHF
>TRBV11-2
CVSTLIAGAREQYF
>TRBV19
CASLDSYTEAFF
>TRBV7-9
CASSPKTGPYEQYF
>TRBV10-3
CAISARLAGGPNEQFF
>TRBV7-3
CASSSTGGDSPLHF
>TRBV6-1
CASSDQDRGNYEQYF